The 28 T cell receptor beta chains in this list originate from one sample, sequenced in a study of vaccination and CD4 T cells after COVID-19. The treatment: approximately 10-day PBMC culture with coronavirus spike peptide pools or control peptides (ViraFEST assay). An Oncomine TCR Beta short-read assay was used to sequence the DNA from cultured CD4+ T cells. TCRdb re-derived calls from the PCR reads in MiXCR, one entry per CDR3 protein. The data contain around 10,000 distinct CDR3 sequences, around three fifths of them singletons. Their recognized antigens are unknown. Sequencing was carried out using CD4+ T cells from blood, cultured in vitro. Receptors were obtained from a human donor who had recovered from COVID-19.

The sample holds a few counts of this clonotype. The CDR3 coding sequence is TGTGCCAGCAGCTCTCCGCGGGGCAGCTACGAGCAGTACTTC. Translation: CASSSPRGSYEQYF. The gene calls are TRBV7-9 and TRBJ2-1; D is possibly TRBD2 (6 bases). Judging by the DNA end, TRBJ2-7 fits better; the J call may be wrong. CDR1 is SEHNR, CDR2 FQNEAQ, per germline (reference sequence). CDR3 size: 14 residues.

The V call is TRBV7-9, the J call TRBJ2-2, with a possible D match to TRBD1 (6 bases). The CDR3 spans 15 residues. Germline-derived CDR1 and CDR2 are SEHNR and FQNEAQ (reference sequence). The V end was cut by 11 bases, the J end by 7 bases, with 23 bases between. The CDR3 loop is CASLNTGTQVGELFF. The CDR3 DNA sequence: TGTGCCTCTCTTAATACCGGGACACAGGTCGGGGAGCTGTTTTTT.

The V call is TRBV2, the J call TRBJ1-5; tentatively, D is TRBD1 (5 bases). The germline V gene encodes CDR1 SNHLY and CDR2 FYNNEI. The CDR3 spans 15 residues. V lost 2 bases and J 6 bases, leaving 14 bases between the germline ends. The CDR3 is CASSELGRVGQPQHF. DNA for the CDR3: TGTGCCAGCAGTGAACTCGGCAGGGTCGGTCAGCCCCAGCATTTT.

Only one count was recorded for this clonotype. This rearrangement joins TRBV7-9 to TRBJ1-6; D is possibly TRBD1 (6 bases). V was cut by 0 bases and J by 7 bases, with 19 bases left in between. This CDR3 is 18 amino acids long. Germline-derived CDR1 and CDR2 are SEHNR and FQNEAQ (reference sequence). The CDR3 protein is CASSLAITGLGGNSPLHF. CDR3 DNA sequence: TGTGCCAGCAGCTTAGCAATTACAGGGCTAGGGGGGAATTCACCCCTCCACTTT.

The chain carries TRBV6-1 and TRBJ2-7; TRBD1 aligns across 8 bases. V was clipped by 3 bases and J by 2 bases; unmatched bases: 6. The CDR3 totals 15 residues. Germline V gene lookup returns CDR1 MNHNS and CDR2 SASEGT. The CDR3, as DNA: TGTGCCAGCAGTGATCTGGACAGGGTGCCCTACGAGCAGTACTTC. It specifies CASSDLDRVPYEQYF.

V and J are TRBV19 and TRBJ1-5; no clear D gene. V gave up 6 bases and J gave up 1 base, with 16 bases separating them. Germline loops: CDR1 LNHDA, CDR2 SQIVND (reference sequence). The CDR3 is made up of 16 amino acids. CDR3 amino acids: CASRKEGLRSNQPQHF. The CDR3, as DNA: TGTGCCAGTAGGAAGGAAGGGCTGCGAAGCAATCAGCCCCAGCATTTT.

This clonotype was seen only a few times. V and J are TRBV21-1 and TRBJ2-3. TRBV21-1 is a listed pseudogene. CDR3 length equals 13 residues. CDR3 nucleotide sequence: TGTGCCAGCAGCAAACTCGTGGCGGTTACGCAGTATTTT. This sequence encodes CASSKLVAVTQYF.

Here the CDR3 DNA reads TGTGCCAGCAGCCAAGATTATCCAGGGACAGCCTATGGCTACACCTTC. The encoded protein is CASSQDYPGTAYGYTF. This chain joins TRBV4-2 and TRBJ1-2; 7 bases are a match to TRBD1. The CDR3 loop spans 16 amino acids. Germline assignment: CDR1 LGHNA and CDR2 YNFKEQ. The V segment lost 0 bases and the J segment 4 bases; nucleotides outside the gene matches: 8.

This chain uses TRBV6-1 with TRBJ2-3; D is unresolved. Germline CDR1 is MNHNS and CDR2 is SASEGT. The CDR3 is made up of 14 amino acids. Trimming took 3 bases from V and 7 from J, leaving 14 bases between them. The CDR3 is CASSDIPGPYTQYF. The DNA for the CDR3 is TGTGCCAGCAGTGATATACCCGGGCCCTATACGCAGTATTTT.

This rearrangement joins TRBV15 to TRBJ1-2, with a tentative D call TRBD1 (5 bases). This CDR3 comprises 14 residues. In germline, CDR1 is LNHNV, CDR2 YYDKDF (reference sequence). Trimming cost V 0 bases and J 3 bases, with 8 bases left between them. Here the CDR3 DNA reads TGTGCCACCAGCAGAGACAGACAGTACTATGGCTACACCTTC. Translated: CATSRDRQYYGYTF.

The V gene is TRBV12-3 or TRBV12-4, the J gene TRBJ2-7; D possibly corresponds to TRBD1 (6 bases). V shed 7 bases and J shed 2 bases, with 12 bases lying between them. The CDR3 is 13 amino acids. DNA for the CDR3: TGTGCCAGCAAGCAGGGGTTGACCTACGAGCAGTACTTC. Translated, it gives CASKQGLTYEQYF.

This chain uses TRBV10-1 with TRBJ1-6, with D unclear. The CDR3 has 13 amino acids. V lost 0 bases and J lost 9, with 6 bases in between. From germline, CDR1 is WNHNN and CDR2 SYGVQD (reference sequence). CDR3 sequence: CASSESGSSPLHF. CDR3 nucleotides: TGCGCCAGCAGTGAGTCGGGAAGTTCACCCCTCCACTTT.

This clonotype has only a few counts. The chain couples TRBV24-1 to TRBJ1-2; D gene unclear. The germline V and J ends were trimmed by 3 bases and 4 bases, with 8 bases remaining between them. The germline V gene encodes CDR1 KGHDR and CDR2 SFDVKD. This CDR3 is 13 amino acids long. CDR3 in DNA: TGTGCCACCAGTGATCCGGGCCCCTATGGCTACACCTTC. Translated, it gives CATSDPGPYGYTF.

This clonotype has only a few counts. The chain uses TRBV2 and TRBJ2-1; D gene unclear. Germline V gene sequence: CDR1 SNHLY, CDR2 FYNNEI. The CDR3 length is 11 residues. Trimming removed 11 bases from V and 3 bases from J, with 8 bases in between. This CDR3 reads CASQNYNEQFF. Here the CDR3 DNA reads TGTGCCTCACAGAACTACAATGAGCAGTTCTTC.

The genes are TRBV2 and TRBJ2-7; 10 positions match TRBD2. V lost 8 bases to trimming and J lost 3 bases; unmatched junction nucleotides: 7. Germline V gives CDR1 SNHLY, CDR2 FYNNEI. The CDR3 loop spans 14 amino acids. Written as DNA, the CDR3 is TGTGCCAGCTGTCTAGCGGGGGTGAGCTACGAGCAGTACTTC. Translating gives CASCLAGVSYEQYF.

This rearrangement joins TRBV6-1 to TRBJ1-2; D unclear. The CDR3 spans 13 residues. V gave up 6 bases and J gave up 3 bases, with 11 bases separating them. Germline V gene lookup returns CDR1 MNHNS and CDR2 SASEGT. DNA of the CDR3: TGTGCCAGCAGACTGACAAGTGACTATGGCTACACCTTC. It translates to CASRLTSDYGYTF.

This clonotype turned up a few times. The junction departs from germline at one end; a sequencing error may be responsible. The J gene is TRBJ2-2, the V gene TRBV11-3, with D possibly being TRBD2 (6 bases). There are 14 residues in the CDR3. Germline V gives CDR1 SGHNT, CDR2 YENEEA. The chain's CDR3 is CASRLAEPTGELFF. The CDR3 region has the DNA TGTGCCAGCAGGTTAGCGGAACCTACCGGGGAGCTGTTTTTT.

The rearrangement uses TRBV6-5 and TRBJ1-5, with 7 bases aligning to TRBD1. The CDR3 is 15 residues long. With 1 base clipped from V and 5 bases from J, the junction kept 5 bases outside the gene matches. Germline assignment: CDR1 MNHEY and CDR2 SVGAGI. DNA for the CDR3: TGTGCCAGCAGTTACTTTAGACAGGGACATCAGCCCCAGCATTTT. Its protein is CASSYFRQGHQPQHF.

This chain uses TRBV29-1 with TRBJ2-2; D is unresolved. This CDR3 has 15 amino acids. Germline CDR1 is SQVTM and CDR2 is ANQGSEA. V was shortened by 7 bases and J by 4 bases, with 19 bases between the two germline ends. The CDR3, as DNA: TGCAGCGCACTACGGACCCTAAGGAGCACCGGGGAGCTGTTTTTT. Residues: CSALRTLRSTGELFF.

This clonotype was recorded only once. The chain employs TRBV27 and TRBJ1-1; no definite D call. CDR3 length equals 13 residues. V dropped 2 bases and J dropped 4 bases, with 8 bases sitting between them. The V gene's germline CDR1 is MNHEY and CDR2 SMNVEV (reference sequence). CDR3 region: CASSLRRGTEAFF. CDR3 DNA sequence: TGTGCCAGCAGTTTACGACGGGGCACTGAAGCTTTCTTT.

The chain uses TRBV4-3 and TRBJ1-6, with TRBD1 matching over 8 bases. Germline V gene data show CDR1 as LGHNA and CDR2 as YSLEER. The V segment lost 4 bases and the J segment 7 bases; nucleotides outside the gene matches: 12. This CDR3 spans 17 amino acids. The CDR3 spells CASSREIDRGGNSPLHF. CDR3 DNA sequence: TGCGCCAGCAGCCGAGAAATCGACAGGGGAGGGAATTCACCCCTCCACTTT.

This sequence joins TRBV7-9 and TRBJ1-1; D not certain. Germline V CDR1 and CDR2: SEHNR, FQNEAQ (reference sequence). Between the trimmed V and J ends, which lost 5 bases and 1 base, there was a span of 14 bases. The CDR3 totals 15 residues. CDR3 DNA: TGTGCCAGCAGCCCTACGACCTCCGGGAACACTGAAGCTTTCTTT. This translates into CASSPTTSGNTEAFF.

The chain combines TRBV2 with TRBJ1-5; no definite D call. Germline assignment: CDR1 SNHLY and CDR2 FYNNEI. The V gene lost 7 bases and the J gene lost 9 bases, with 13 bases spanning the gap. The CDR3 sequence is 12 residues long. The CDR3 region is CASNLIRGPQHF. CDR3 bases: TGTGCCAGCAATCTTATCCGGGGGCCCCAGCATTTT. The variable domain in full, with the rest retrieved from reference TRBV2 and TRBJ1-5, is EPEVTQTPSHQVTQMGQEVILRCVPISNHLYFYWYRQILGQKVEFLVSFYNNEISEKSEIFDDQFSVERPDGSNFTLKIRSTKLEDSAMYFCASNLIRGPQHFGDGTRLSIL.

The chain's CDR3 is CASSYSSLGVGISNTEAFF. DNA of the CDR3: TGTGCCAGCAGTTACTCTTCCCTAGGGGTTGGGATTAGTAACACTGAAGCTTTCTTT. The V and J genes are TRBV6-5 and TRBJ1-1, with D tentatively TRBD1 (5 bases). CDR1 MNHEY and CDR2 SVGAGI come from the germline V gene. The length of the CDR3 is 19 residues. Trimming pared 0 bases from V and 2 bases from J, leaving 22 bases between.

This clonotype has only a few counts. V and J are TRBV2 and TRBJ1-4, with TRBD1 matching 7 bases. V lost 8 bases, J lost 4 bases, and 7 bases stayed unmatched. From germline, CDR1 is SNHLY and CDR2 FYNNEI. The CDR3 sequence is 14 residues long. The CDR3 nucleotides are TGTGCCAGCGACAGGGAGGGTCTTAATGAAAAACTGTTTTTT. It translates to CASDREGLNEKLFF.

This clonotype showed up just once. The chain recombines TRBV30 with TRBJ1-3; no reliable D call. Looked up from germline, CDR1 is GTSNPN and CDR2 is SVGIG (reference sequence). Trimming removed 0 bases from V and 3 bases from J, with 6 bases in between. CDR3 length: 13 residues. The CDR3: CAWSVQIGNTIYF. CDR3 sequence (DNA): TGTGCCTGGAGTGTACAGATTGGAAACACCATATATTTT.

V and J are TRBV20-1 and TRBJ1-4; D is uncertain. The CDR3 spans 15 residues. Deletions cut 6 bases from V and 4 bases from J, with 18 bases between. In germline, CDR1 is DFQATT, CDR2 SNEGSKA (reference sequence). The CDR3 is CSAKPREGYNEKLFF. The CDR3 DNA is TGCAGTGCCAAGCCAAGGGAGGGATATAATGAAAAACTGTTTTTT.

The chain carries TRBV5-8 and TRBJ2-5, with TRBD1 identical over 10 bases. Losses at the gene ends were 2 bases for V and 5 bases for J; bases not matched to a gene: 6. The CDR3 consists of 15 residues. Germline V gene data show CDR1 as SGHTS and CDR2 as YDEGEE. CDR3 in amino acids: CASSFWTGGVETQYF. In DNA, the CDR3 is TGTGCCAGCAGCTTTTGGACAGGGGGAGTGGAGACCCAGTACTTC.